The 31 T cell receptor beta chains given below trace back to one sample, sequenced in a study of blood T cell repertoires in COVID-19. Profiling relied on immunoSEQ multiplex PCR, and the TCRdb table lists in-frame clones only, not all of them. Of roughly 90,000 clones in the sample, over 80% were seen once. Sequences were obtained from peripheral blood. All receptors come from an elderly woman with active or convalescent COVID-19.

The rearrangement uses TRBV2 and TRBJ2-3, with D possibly being TRBD1 (5 bases). CDR1 is SNHLY and CDR2 is FYNNEI in the germline V gene. CDR3 size: 15 residues. Trimming stripped 6 bases from V and 0 bases from J, with 13 bases between. CDR3: CASSVEQGSTDTQYF. The DNA of the CDR3 is TGTGCCAGCAGCGTGGAGCAGGGAAGCACAGATACGCAGTATTTT.

This clone has a handful of counts. The chain couples TRBV28 to TRBJ2-1; 10 nucleotides agree with TRBD2. The CDR3 totals 17 residues. V trimming: 6 bases; J trimming: 7 bases; junction bases outside the gene matches: 15. Germline CDR1 and CDR2: MDHEN and SYDVKM. CDR3 loop: CASSPIVAGGRGNEQFF. CDR3 DNA: TGTGCCAGCAGCCCTATAGTAGCGGGAGGTAGGGGAAATGAGCAGTTCTTC.

The gene calls are TRBV9 and TRBJ2-3; a possible D gene is TRBD2 (6 bases). The CDR3 has 15 residues. CDR1 is SGDLS, CDR2 YYNGEE, per germline. V lost 6 bases and J lost 0, with 14 bases in between. The CDR3 here is CASTYSGTSTDTQYF. The CDR3 coding sequence is TGTGCCAGCACCTATTCCGGGACTAGCACAGATACGCAGTATTTT.

This clone was observed a handful of times. V usage is TRBV19 and J usage is TRBJ1-5, with 10 positions matching TRBD1. CDR1 and CDR2 from the germline V gene are LNHDA and SQIVND (reference sequence). The trim removed 3 bases at V and 5 bases at J, leaving 4 bases unmatched. This CDR3 has 15 residues. The CDR3 DNA sequence: TGTGCCAGTAGTATCGGGGACAGGGGAGATCAGCCCCAGCATTTT. Residues: CASSIGDRGDQPQHF.

Remarks on this clone: The junction differs from germline at one of its ends, possibly a read error. The chain couples TRBV7-3 to TRBJ1-2, with 7 bases identical to TRBD1. From germline, CDR1 is SGHTA and CDR2 FQGTGA. This CDR3 contains 10 residues. In nucleotides, the CDR3 is TGTGCCAGCAGCACAAAAACAGGGGAATTC. Protein: CASSTKTGEF.

The chain is built from TRBV19 and TRBJ1-4; 10 nucleotides line up with TRBD1. The CDR3 covers 15 residues. Germline trimming cut 6 bases from V and 7 bases from J; bases unmatched to any gene: 8. CDR1 is LNHDA and CDR2 is SQIVND in the germline V gene (reference sequence). In DNA form, the CDR3 reads TGTGCCAGTAGCGACCGAGGACAGGGGGTTGAAAAACTGTTTTTT. It yields the protein CASSDRGQGVEKLFF. Full variable domain (outside the CDR3, taken from reference TRBV19 and TRBJ1-4): DGGITQSPKYLFRKEGQNVTLSCEQNLNHDAMYWYRQDPGQGLRLIYYSQIVNDFQKGDIAEGYSVSREKKESFPLTVTSAQKNPTAFYLCASSDRGQGVEKLFFGSGTQLSVL.

V and J are TRBV7-2 and TRBJ2-3; 9 nucleotides agree with TRBD2. The length of the CDR3 is 14 residues. Germline CDR1 SGHTA, CDR2 FQGNSA. V lost 6 bases, J lost 2 bases, and 3 bases stayed unmatched. CDR3 in DNA: TGTGCCAGCAGGCTAGCGGGGAACACAGATACGCAGTATTTT. It specifies CASRLAGNTDTQYF.

The chain employs TRBV27 and TRBJ2-1, with TRBD2 identical over 9 bases. This CDR3 has 15 residues. With 7 bases clipped from V and 5 bases from J, the junction kept 9 bases outside the gene matches. CDR1 is MNHEY, CDR2 SMNVEV, per germline (reference sequence). CDR3 bases: TGTGCCAGCAATTACTTGGGACTAGCTAACAATGAGCAGTTCTTC. It translates to CASNYLGLANNEQFF.

The table lists this clone with a count of one. The CDR3 DNA follows: TGTGCCAGCAGCCAAGTGGGACAGGGTGCCGAAGCTTTCTTT. Translating it yields CASSQVGQGAEAFF. The V call is TRBV3-1 (or the pseudogene TRBV3-2), the J call TRBJ1-1, with 9 positions matching TRBD1. The V gene's germline CDR1 is LGHDT and CDR2 YNNKEL (reference sequence). Germline trimming cut 1 base from V and 8 bases from J; bases unmatched to any gene: 5. There are 14 residues in the CDR3.

The chain uses TRBV5-1 and TRBJ1-1; unclear D gene. This CDR3 comprises 13 residues. V lost 1 base and J lost 3, with 7 bases in between. Germline lookup yields CDR1 SGHRS and CDR2 YFSETQ. CDR3 amino acids: CASSLWQYTEAFF. Written as DNA, the CDR3 is TGCGCCAGCAGCTTGTGGCAGTACACTGAAGCTTTCTTT.

The gene calls are TRBV27 and TRBJ2-1; no definite D call. V shed 0 bases and J shed 4 bases, with 4 bases lying between them. Germline CDR1 reads MNHEY; CDR2 reads SMNVEV (reference sequence). The CDR3 loop spans 13 amino acids. CDR3 loop: CASSLSLYNEQFF. CDR3 bases: TGTGCCAGCAGTTTATCTCTGTACAATGAGCAGTTCTTC.

The rearrangement links TRBV2 to TRBJ1-4; D is unclear. The CDR3 runs to 13 residues. V lost 3 bases to trimming and J lost 4 bases, with 6 bases between them. Germline CDR1 is SNHLY and CDR2 is FYNNEI. This chain's CDR3 is CASSEVDNEKLFF. The CDR3 nucleotides are TGTGCCAGCAGTGAGGTAGATAATGAAAAACTGTTTTTT.

Comments on this clone: The DNA is omitted, as the CDR3 cannot be located on it reliably, and the CDR3 follows TCRdb's listing. This rearrangement joins TRBV2 to TRBJ2-7; the table's D gene call, TRBD1, was not cross checked with the DNA. The CDR3 comprises 15 residues, both ends counted. CDR1 SNHLY and CDR2 FYNNEI come from the germline V gene. The CDR3 spells CASSSSVGTPYEQYF.

The gene calls are TRBV5-6 and TRBJ2-1, with no clear D. The CDR3 loop spans 12 amino acids. Germline V gene lookup returns CDR1 SGHDT and CDR2 YYEEEE. V was cut by 3 bases and J by 9 bases, with 10 bases left in between. CDR3 bases: TGTGCCAGCAGCTATAGGCAGGCTGAGCAGTTCTTC. This sequence encodes CASSYRQAEQFF.

The V gene is TRBV4-1, the J gene TRBJ2-1; TRBD2 might be the D (5 bases). The CDR3 sequence is 12 residues long. V shed 4 bases and J shed 15 bases, with 16 bases lying between them. The germline gives CDR1 MGHRA, CDR2 YSYEKL. The CDR3 coding sequence is TGCGCCAGCAGCCCTCATAGTCAGCGGCGGTTCTTC. The encoded protein is CASSPHSQRRFF.

This clone was picked up one time. The chain couples TRBV9 to TRBJ1-1; tentative D call: TRBD1 (5 bases). V lost 1 base and J lost 0, with 13 bases in between. CDR1 is SGDLS, CDR2 YYNGEE, per germline. This CDR3 spans 16 amino acids. The CDR3 DNA sequence: TGTGCCAGCAGCGTAACCTCAGGGATAATGAACACTGAAGCTTTCTTT. This encodes CASSVTSGIMNTEAFF.

The chain combines TRBV3-1 (or the pseudogene TRBV3-2) with TRBJ2-2; D gene uncertain. The CDR3 runs to 16 residues. The V gene lost 3 bases and the J gene lost 2 bases, with 13 bases spanning the gap. CDR1 is LGHDT and CDR2 is YNNKEL in the germline V gene (reference sequence). CDR3 nucleotide sequence: TGTGCCAGCAGCCATACGACAAGACCTAACACCGGGGAGCTGTTTTTT. Translation gives CASSHTTRPNTGELFF.

The chain recombines TRBV7-2 with TRBJ1-1; D gene unclear. V shed 2 bases and J shed 5 bases, with 9 bases lying between them. This CDR3 contains 13 residues. Germline V gives CDR1 SGHTA, CDR2 FQGNSA. For the CDR3, the DNA is TGTGCCAGCAGCTTATCCGGGGATACTGAAGCTTTCTTT. The encoded protein is CASSLSGDTEAFF. Full variable domain (remainder filled in from reference TRBV7-2 and TRBJ1-1): GAGVSQSPSNKVTEKGKDVELRCDPISGHTALYWYRQSLGQGLEFLIYFQGNSAPDKSGLPSDRFSAERTGGSVSTLTIQRTQQEDSAVYLCASSLSGDTEAFFGQGTRLTVV.

The chain recombines TRBV18 with TRBJ1-2; D gene ambiguous. CDR1 and CDR2 from the germline V gene are KGHSH and LQKENI. The ends were cut back, 2 bases at V and 8 bases at J, with 9 bases in the middle. This CDR3 contains 12 residues. The CDR3 DNA sequence: TGTGCCAGCTCACCAAGCGGTGGGGGCTACACCTTC. It yields the protein CASSPSGGGYTF.

This chain connects TRBV4-1 to TRBJ2-7; D not resolved. Trimming shortened V by 5 bases and J by 6 bases, and 11 bases separated the two germline ends. The germline V gene encodes CDR1 MGHRA and CDR2 YSYEKL. The CDR3 is made up of 12 amino acids. The CDR3 bases are TGCGCCAGCAGCACCCGTAGTGGCGAGCAGTACTTC. Its protein is CASSTRSGEQYF.

The CDR3 spells CASSLGEVGELFF. The CDR3, as DNA: TGTGCCAGCAGCTTAGGCGAGGTCGGAGAACTGTTTTTT. V usage is TRBV7-2 and J usage is TRBJ1-4, with no clear D. Trimming removed 1 base at V and 12 bases at J, with 12 bases between. Germline lookup yields CDR1 SGHTA and CDR2 FQGNSA. The CDR3 contains 13 residues. The variable domain in full, with the rest retrieved from reference TRBV7-2 and TRBJ1-4, is GAGVSQSPSNKVTEKGKDVELRCDPISGHTALYWYRQSLGQGLEFLIYFQGNSAPDKSGLPSDRFSAERTGGSVSTLTIQRTQQEDSAVYLCASSLGEVGELFFGSGTQLSVL.

The chain recombines TRBV19 with TRBJ2-1, with a tentative D call TRBD2 (6 bases). Germline CDR1 reads LNHDA; CDR2 reads SQIVND (reference sequence). This CDR3 contains 14 residues. Trimming shortened V by 4 bases and J by 1 base, and 8 bases separated the two germline ends. The CDR3 is CASSKGGSYNEQFF. The CDR3 DNA reads TGTGCCAGTAGTAAGGGAGGATCCTACAATGAGCAGTTCTTC.

Regarding this clone: Other DNA variants within this sample encode the same CDR3. The chain couples TRBV28 to TRBJ2-7; D uncertain. Germline V gives CDR1 MDHEN, CDR2 SYDVKM. V lost 1 base and J 0 bases, leaving 4 bases between the germline ends. CDR3 size: 13 residues. In nucleotides, the CDR3 is TGTGCCAGCAGTTTATATAGCTCCTACGAGCAGTACTTC. This sequence encodes CASSLYSSYEQYF.

The chain couples TRBV21-1 to TRBJ2-2; TRBD1 reflects the table's D call only, with no check against the DNA. TRBV21-1 is given as a pseudogene. This CDR3 region has 18 residues. The CDR3 DNA sequence: TGTGCCAGCAGCCCGAGGGACACAGAGACTTCGGGCACCGGGGAGCTGTTTTTT. This sequence encodes CASSPRDTETSGTGELFF.

This sequence joins TRBV4-3 and TRBJ1-2; 7 bases are shared with TRBD1. After removal of 4 bases from V and 5 bases from J, the junction contained 10 bases not matched to a gene. CDR1 and CDR2 (germline): LGHNA, YSLEER. The CDR3 spans 15 residues. The CDR3 loop reads CASSPGQADLYGYTF. CDR3 bases: TGCGCCAGCAGCCCCGGACAGGCAGACTTATATGGCTACACCTTC.

The chain couples TRBV19 to TRBJ1-2; 8 nucleotides match TRBD1. The V gene end was trimmed by 8 bases and the J gene end by 8 bases; junction bases not matched to a gene: 13. The CDR3 sequence is 14 residues long. Germline V gene data show CDR1 as LNHDA and CDR2 as SQIVND (reference sequence). As DNA, the CDR3 is TGTGCCAGTGTAGACCGGGACAGGCTCGGCGGCTACACCTTC. It translates to CASVDRDRLGGYTF.

The chain has TRBV4-3 and TRBJ2-2, with D possibly matching TRBD1 (5 bases). CDR3 size: 15 residues. Trimming left V 0 bases short and J 4 bases short, with 9 bases between. Germline CDR1 is LGHNA and CDR2 is YSLEER. This CDR3 is CASSQDGAATGELFF. CDR3 in DNA: TGCGCCAGCAGCCAAGATGGGGCGGCCACCGGGGAGCTGTTTTTT.

The chain has TRBV29-1 and TRBJ2-5; TRBD2 is a possible D gene (7 bases). Trimming removed 4 bases from V and 5 bases from J, with 20 bases in between. The length of the CDR3 is 15 residues. Germline V gene sequence: CDR1 SQVTM, CDR2 ANQGSEA. CDR3 DNA: TGCAGCGTTGTACCGCGGCGGGGGCCGGGGGAGACCCAGTACTTC. Translated: CSVVPRRGPGETQYF. Combining the CDR3 with reference TRBV29-1 and TRBJ2-5 gives the whole variable domain SAVISQKPSRDICQRGTSLTIQCQVDSQVTMMFWYRQQPGQSLTLIATANQGSEATYESGFVIDKFPISRPNLTFSTLTVSNMSPEDSSIYLCSVVPRRGPGETQYFGPGTRLLVL.

This clone showed up just a few times. The chain links TRBV20-1 to TRBJ1-1; D not certain. This CDR3 is built from 13 residues. V lost 3 bases to trimming and J lost 1 base, with 9 bases between them. The germline V gene encodes CDR1 DFQATT and CDR2 SNEGSKA (reference sequence). CDR3 residues: CSASLRRNTEAFF. CDR3 in DNA: TGCAGTGCTAGTCTACGTCGGAACACTGAAGCTTTCTTT.

The chain carries TRBV27 and TRBJ2-1, with 11 bases that match TRBD2. J gave up 9 bases and V 6 bases, and 7 bases lay outside the gene matches. There are 14 residues in the CDR3. Germline V gene sequence: CDR1 MNHEY, CDR2 SMNVEV (reference sequence). CDR3 amino acids: CASSRLAGGAEQFF. The CDR3 region has the DNA TGTGCCAGCAGCCGGCTAGCGGGAGGTGCTGAGCAGTTCTTC.

The CDR3 loop is CASSPPGQGYNEQFF. The CDR3 nucleotides read TGTGCCAGCAGCCCTCCGGGACAGGGCTACAATGAGCAGTTCTTC. The V call is TRBV3-1 (or the pseudogene TRBV3-2), the J call TRBJ2-1; 9 nucleotides line up with TRBD1. The CDR3 is 15 amino acids. CDR1 and CDR2 from the germline V gene are LGHDT and YNNKEL (reference sequence). V lost 4 bases, J lost 3 bases, and 4 bases stayed unmatched.